This passage covers 30 T cell receptor beta chains from one sample sequenced in a study of blood T cell repertoires in COVID-19. This table comes from immunoSEQ multiplex PCR, and its TCRdb copy is limited to in-frame clones, with some not included. The sample contains under 250,000 clones, approximately 78% of which appear only once. What was sequenced was peripheral blood. The receptors were sampled from a woman in her seventies with COVID-19, enrolled during active disease.

The rearrangement uses TRBV7-2 and TRBJ1-2, with unresolved D. V was cut by 5 bases and J by 0 bases, with 16 bases left in between. This CDR3 has 16 residues. Germline values: CDR1 SGHTA, CDR2 FQGNSA. CDR3 region: CASSPQNGRTNYGYTF. The CDR3 coding sequence is TGTGCCAGCAGCCCGCAGAACGGGAGAACTAACTATGGCTACACCTTC.

This chain joins TRBV5-1 and TRBJ2-3; 8 bases map to TRBD1. Germline assignment: CDR1 SGHRS and CDR2 YFSETQ. The CDR3 covers 15 residues. V was clipped by 4 bases and J by 4 bases; unmatched bases: 8. This chain's CDR3 is CASSGGRTGSDTQYF. CDR3 DNA sequence: TGCGCCAGCAGCGGGGGCCGGACAGGGTCAGATACGCAGTATTTT.

The chain is built from TRBV7-9 and TRBJ1-4; D unclear. Germline values: CDR1 SEHNR, CDR2 FQNEAQ (reference sequence). This CDR3 comprises 14 residues. V was cut by 5 bases and J by 7 bases, with 14 bases left in between. Here the CDR3 reads CASSPTLLGEKLFF. The CDR3 DNA reads as TGTGCCAGCAGCCCCACGCTACTCGGTGAAAAACTGTTTTTT.

The rearrangement joins TRBV4-2 to TRBJ2-1; D is perhaps TRBD2 (6 bases). CDR1 is LGHNA, CDR2 YNFKEQ, per germline. V was cut by 4 bases and J by 6 bases, with 22 bases left in between. CDR3 length: 17 residues. CDR3 nucleotides: TGTGCCAGCAGCCTCTTTAGATGGGGGGTAGATAGCAATGAGCAGTTCTTC. Translated, it gives CASSLFRWGVDSNEQFF.

The chain recombines TRBV7-3 with TRBJ2-3; TRBD2 aligns across 10 bases. This CDR3 contains 16 residues. V lost 5 bases to trimming and J lost 7 bases; unmatched junction nucleotides: 12. Looked up from germline, CDR1 is SGHTA and CDR2 is FQGTGA. This chain's CDR3 is CASSPKAGTSVNTQYF. In nucleotides, the CDR3 is TGTGCCAGCAGCCCAAAAGCCGGGACTAGCGTGAATACGCAGTATTTT.

The DNA for the CDR3 is TGTGCCAGCAGTTCCCTAGCGGGGGGGGGCACTGAAGCTTTCTTT. It translates to CASSSLAGGGTEAFF. The chain combines TRBV6-5 with TRBJ1-1; D possibly corresponds to TRBD1 (5 bases). The CDR3 loop spans 15 amino acids. Germline CDR1 is MNHEY and CDR2 is SVGAGI. V gave up 4 bases and J gave up 4 bases, with 16 bases separating them.

The rearrangement links TRBV7-9 to TRBJ2-3, with D perhaps matching TRBD2 (6 bases). V lost 5 bases to trimming and J lost 2 bases, with 17 bases between them. The CDR3 is made up of 16 amino acids. Germline-derived CDR1 and CDR2 are SEHNR and FQNEAQ (reference sequence). The CDR3 here is CASSRWASGSTDTQYF. CDR3 sequence (DNA): TGTGCCAGCAGCCGGTGGGCCAGCGGGTCCACAGATACGCAGTATTTT.

V and J are TRBV18 and TRBJ1-5, with 7 bases aligning to TRBD1. The J segment lost 2 bases and the V segment lost 3 bases, leaving 7 bases of the junction unmatched. The CDR3 sequence is 16 residues long. Germline CDR1 reads KGHSH; CDR2 reads LQKENI. CDR3 protein: CASSPSQGRRNQPQHF. The CDR3 DNA reads TGTGCCAGCTCACCGTCACAGGGGCGGCGCAATCAGCCCCAGCATTTT.

The V call is TRBV5-1, the J call TRBJ2-5; D remains ambiguous. V was trimmed by 1 base and J by 4 bases, leaving 17 bases between them. The germline V gene encodes CDR1 SGHRS and CDR2 YFSETQ. The CDR3 loop spans 16 amino acids. The CDR3 bases are TGCGCCAGCAGCTTGCTGATGAGTCCCCAAAGAGAGACCCAGTACTTC. It encodes CASSLLMSPQRETQYF.

This clone occurred a few times. The chain joins TRBV15 to TRBJ2-3; 8 positions agree with TRBD2. J lost 1 base, V lost 5 bases, and 8 bases had no gene match. Germline assignment: CDR1 LNHNV and CDR2 YYDKDF (reference sequence). The CDR3 is made up of 16 amino acids. The CDR3 nucleotides read TGTGCCACCAGCGCCCCGGGGGGGGAACGCACAGATACGCAGTATTTT. This translates into CATSAPGGERTDTQYF.

The chain combines TRBV5-1 with TRBJ1-1; 8 positions match TRBD1. V lost 0 bases to trimming and J lost 0 bases; unmatched junction nucleotides: 7. Germline-derived CDR1 and CDR2 are SGHRS and YFSETQ. This CDR3 spans 17 amino acids. The CDR3 DNA is TGCGCCAGCAGCTTGGGGGGACAGGCAAACATGAACACTGAAGCTTTCTTT. Protein sequence: CASSLGGQANMNTEAFF.

The chain uses TRBV4-1 and TRBJ2-1; TRBD2 aligns across 10 bases. The germline V gene encodes CDR1 MGHRA and CDR2 YSYEKL. CDR3 length: 18 amino acids. The V and J ends lost 0 bases and 5 bases, in that order; junction bases with no gene match: 10. In nucleotides, the CDR3 is TGCGCCAGCAGCCAAGATGTGGTACTAGCGGGAAGACACAATGAGCAGTTCTTC. Translating it yields CASSQDVVLAGRHNEQFF.

The chain uses TRBV28 and TRBJ2-5; possible D gene TRBD2, 6 bases. CDR1 is MDHEN, CDR2 SYDVKM, per germline. V dropped 5 bases and J dropped 5 bases, with 15 bases sitting between them. The CDR3 covers 14 residues. The CDR3 bases are TGTGCCAGCAGTAAGGGGAGGACATCGGAGACCCAGTACTTC. It specifies CASSKGRTSETQYF.

The chain links TRBV29-1 to TRBJ1-3, with 7 nucleotides matching TRBD1. This CDR3 has 14 residues. V shed 5 bases and J 0 bases; nucleotides not matched to a gene: 4. The germline V gene encodes CDR1 SQVTM and CDR2 ANQGSEA. The CDR3 here is CSVKTGTSGNTIYF. The CDR3 DNA sequence: TGCAGCGTTAAGACAGGGACCTCTGGAAACACCATATATTTT.

The chain recombines TRBV25-1 with TRBJ2-3, with 9 bases that match TRBD2. The trim removed 6 bases at V and 4 bases at J, leaving 8 bases unmatched. The CDR3 has 15 amino acids. Germline CDR1 is MGHDK and CDR2 is SYGVNS. The CDR3: CASSPLAGASDTQYF. CDR3 DNA: TGTGCCAGCAGCCCATTAGCGGGAGCATCAGATACGCAGTATTTT.

The V gene is TRBV4-3, the J gene TRBJ2-5; 8 bases are shared with TRBD2. Per the germline V gene, CDR1 is LGHNA and CDR2 is YSLEER. The CDR3 is made up of 16 amino acids. V trimming: 0 bases; J trimming: 0 bases; junction bases outside the gene matches: 3. CDR3 protein: CASSQDLAGHQETQYF. The CDR3 DNA is TGCGCCAGCAGCCAAGACTTAGCGGGGCACCAAGAGACCCAGTACTTC.

This clone has just a few counts. V gene TRBV7-3 combines with J gene TRBJ2-1; D is possibly TRBD2 (5 bases). Trimming left V 3 bases short and J 9 bases short, with 9 bases between. The CDR3 loop spans 12 amino acids. Germline V gene sequence: CDR1 SGHTA, CDR2 FQGTGA. The CDR3, as DNA: TGTGCCAGCAGCTTGGCTGCGGGTGAGCAGTTCTTC. This translates into CASSLAAGEQFF.

This clone has only one observation. This chain uses TRBV7-9 with TRBJ1-5; 9 nucleotides align to TRBD1. Per germline, CDR1 SEHNR and CDR2 FQNEAQ (reference sequence). CDR3 length: 15 residues. Germline trimming cut 5 bases from V and 4 bases from J; bases unmatched to any gene: 6. In nucleotides, the CDR3 is TGTGCCAGCAGCCCTCCCGGGACAGGGAATCAGCCCCAGCATTTT. Protein: CASSPPGTGNQPQHF. Using reference TRBV7-9 and TRBJ1-5 for the parts outside the CDR3, the full variable domain is DTGVSQNPRHKITKRGQNVTFRCDPISEHNRLYWYRQTLGQGPEFLTYFQNEAQLEKSRLLSDRFSAERPKGSFSTLEIQRTEQGDSAMYLCASSPPGTGNQPQHFGDGTRLSIL.

Here the CDR3 DNA reads TGCGCCAGCAGCCAAGAAGCCAAGAGCTCCTATAATTCACCCCTCCACTTT. As protein: CASSQEAKSSYNSPLHF. V and J are TRBV4-3 and TRBJ1-6; D is ambiguous. Germline V gene lookup returns CDR1 LGHNA and CDR2 YSLEER. Trimming removed 0 bases at V and 0 bases at J, with 9 bases between. There are 17 residues in the CDR3.

V gene TRBV7-3 combines with J gene TRBJ2-6; 10 bases match TRBD1. CDR3 length equals 19 residues. Germline V gives CDR1 SGHTA, CDR2 FQGTGA. After removal of 1 base from V and 1 base from J, the junction contained 7 bases not matched to a gene. CDR3 loop: CASSLMRQGALSGANVLTF. CDR3 coding DNA: TGTGCCAGCAGCTTAATGAGACAGGGGGCGCTTTCTGGGGCCAACGTCCTGACTTTC. The whole variable domain, filled in from reference TRBV7-3 and TRBJ2-6, reads GAGVSQTPSNKVTEKGKYVELRCDPISGHTALYWYRQSLGQGPEFLIYFQGTGAADDSGLPNDRFFAVRPEGSVSTLKIQRTERGDSAVYLCASSLMRQGALSGANVLTFGAGSRLTVL.

This chain joins TRBV7-2 and TRBJ1-2; D remains unclear. CDR3 length: 14 residues. The V end was cut by 1 base, the J end by 2 bases, with 8 bases between. The germline V gene has CDR1 SGHTA and CDR2 FQGNSA. The CDR3 DNA reads as TGTGCCAGCAGCTTAGTGGCGGCGAACTATGGCTACACCTTC. It yields the protein CASSLVAANYGYTF. Supplemented by reference TRBV7-2 and TRBJ1-2, the full variable domain reads GAGVSQSPSNKVTEKGKDVELRCDPISGHTALYWYRQSLGQGLEFLIYFQGNSAPDKSGLPSDRFSAERTGGSVSTLTIQRTQQEDSAVYLCASSLVAANYGYTFGSGTRLTVV.

The gene calls are TRBV19 and TRBJ2-1, with 11 nucleotides matching TRBD2. CDR1 is LNHDA, CDR2 SQIVND, per germline (reference sequence). The CDR3 totals 19 residues. Trimming at V came to 6 bases and at J to 6 bases, leaving 19 bases not matched to a gene. CDR3 sequence: CASSPRGGFSGRAVNEQFF. The CDR3 nucleotides are TGTGCCAGTAGCCCCAGGGGAGGCTTTAGCGGGAGGGCCGTCAATGAGCAGTTCTTC.

The V call is TRBV7-9, the J call TRBJ1-1; TRBD1 matches at 7 bases. V lost 5 bases to trimming and J lost 7 bases; unmatched junction nucleotides: 13. The CDR3 runs 15 residues. The V gene's germline CDR1 is SEHNR and CDR2 FQNEAQ (reference sequence). The CDR3 DNA reads as TGTGCCAGCAGCCAGGGGCAGACAGGGTCCTTTGAAGCTTTCTTT. Its translation is CASSQGQTGSFEAFF.

V gene TRBV24-1 combines with J gene TRBJ2-1; 8 nucleotides line up with TRBD1. Germline CDR1 KGHDR, CDR2 SFDVKD. Trimming took 4 bases from V and 3 from J; bases not matched to a gene: 7. This CDR3 contains 16 residues. The CDR3 DNA follows: TGTGCCACCAGTGACCTTACAGGGGGTCTCTACAATGAGCAGTTCTTC. Protein product: CATSDLTGGLYNEQFF.

V and J are TRBV27 and TRBJ1-3; TRBD1 aligns across 9 bases. V lost 5 bases to trimming and J lost 7 bases; unmatched junction nucleotides: 3. Germline loops: CDR1 MNHEY, CDR2 SMNVEV (reference sequence). The CDR3 loop spans 13 amino acids. CDR3 amino acids: CASSTGQGNTIYF. The CDR3, as DNA: TGTGCCAGCAGTACCGGACAGGGGAACACCATATATTTT.

The V and J genes are TRBV18 and TRBJ1-4, with D possibly TRBD1 on 5 matching bases. The CDR3 consists of 14 residues. Germline assignment: CDR1 KGHSH and CDR2 LQKENI. Deletions cut 2 bases from V and 5 bases from J, with 9 bases between. This CDR3 is CASSPGAVNEKLFF. CDR3 coding DNA: TGTGCCAGCTCACCAGGGGCGGTGAATGAAAAACTGTTTTTT.

The rearrangement joins TRBV9 to TRBJ2-1; TRBD2 might be the D (6 bases). Germline-derived CDR1 and CDR2 are SGDLS and YYNGEE. The CDR3 is made up of 15 amino acids. Trimming shortened V by 0 bases and J by 5 bases, and 12 bases separated the two germline ends. CDR3: CASSVGERANNEQFF. CDR3 nucleotides: TGTGCCAGCAGCGTAGGGGAGCGGGCGAACAATGAGCAGTTCTTC.

V usage is TRBV10-1 and J usage is TRBJ2-1; TRBD2 is a possible D gene (5 bases). This CDR3 has 15 amino acids. Germline values: CDR1 WNHNN, CDR2 SYGVQD (reference sequence). V gave up 2 bases and J gave up 5 bases, with 13 bases separating them. For the CDR3, the DNA is TGCGCCAGCAGTGAGGTTGGGGAGCCCCACAATGAGCAGTTCTTC. Translated: CASSEVGEPHNEQFF.

The rearrangement links TRBV7-9 to TRBJ1-2, with 8 positions matching TRBD1. The germline CDR1 and CDR2 sequences are SEHNR and FQNEAQ (reference sequence). The CDR3 loop spans 13 amino acids. V shed 2 bases and J 7 bases; nucleotides not matched to a gene: 3. The CDR3 here is CASSLQGATGYTF. The CDR3 DNA reads as TGTGCCAGCAGCTTACAGGGGGCCACTGGCTACACCTTC.

The V gene is TRBV13, the J gene TRBJ1-3, with no clear D. This CDR3 is 15 amino acids long. Germline CDR1 is PRHDT and CDR2 is FYEKMQ (reference sequence). Trimming removed 5 bases from V and 1 base from J, with 12 bases in between. CDR3 nucleotide sequence: TGTGCCAGCAGCCTAAAGCAGACATCTGGAAACACCATATATTTT. It is translated as CASSLKQTSGNTIYF.